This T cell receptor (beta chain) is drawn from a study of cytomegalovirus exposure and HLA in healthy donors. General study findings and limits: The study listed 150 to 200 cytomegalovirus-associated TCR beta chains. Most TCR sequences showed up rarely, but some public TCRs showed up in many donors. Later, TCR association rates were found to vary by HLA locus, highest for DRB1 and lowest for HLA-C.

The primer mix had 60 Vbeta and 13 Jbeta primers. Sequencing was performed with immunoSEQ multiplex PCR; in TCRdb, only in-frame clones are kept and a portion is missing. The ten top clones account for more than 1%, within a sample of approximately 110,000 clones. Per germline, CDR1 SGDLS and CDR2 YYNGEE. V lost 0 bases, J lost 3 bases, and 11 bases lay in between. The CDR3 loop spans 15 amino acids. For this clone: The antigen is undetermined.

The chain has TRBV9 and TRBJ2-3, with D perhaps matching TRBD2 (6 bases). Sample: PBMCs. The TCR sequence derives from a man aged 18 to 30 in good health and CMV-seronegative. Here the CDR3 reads CASSVAAEGTDTQYF. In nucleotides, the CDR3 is TGTGCCAGCAGCGTAGCTGCGGAGGGGACAGATACGCAGTATTTT.